The T cell receptor beta chain described here comes from a study of blood T cell repertoires in COVID-19. Study details: Nucleic acid was either cDNA or gDNA, and it came from T cells, B-cell-depleted T cells, or PBMCs.

Clones were sequenced by immunoSEQ multiplex PCR, and TCRdb holds only the in-frame ones, with some missing. The sample includes about 42,000 clones, around 87% seen only once; the top ten take 8.5% to 10%. The CDR3 is 14 residues long. Trimming took 5 bases from V and 3 from J, leaving 11 bases between them. Germline values: CDR1 MNHEY, CDR2 SMNVEV (reference sequence). The chain employs TRBV27 and TRBJ1-3, with D tentatively TRBD1 (5 bases). The clonotype comes from a young man with active or convalescent COVID-19. The material sequenced was peripheral blood. CDR3 sequence: CASSPWGGGNTIYF. The DNA of the CDR3 is TGTGCCAGCAGTCCATGGGGGGGTGGAAACACCATATATTTT.